These T cell receptor beta chains were read from a single sample in a study of STAT5B mutations in CD4+ large granular lymphocyte leukemia. Profiling relied on immunoSEQ multiplex PCR, and the TCRdb table lists in-frame clones only, not all of them. The repertoire holds about 40,000 clones, with roughly four fifths as singletons. Specimen: CD4+ T cells from blood buffy coats. Receptor source: a human donor in good health. Both conserved end residues are part of each CDR3. D genes are given only for firm matches. Clone size appears in some rows only: once, few, many, or a class for an expanded clone.

cdr3_aa | cdr3_nt | j_call | clone_size | v_call | d_call
CASSDLLRDRGKLEQYF | TGTGCCAGCAGTGATTTACTCCGGGACAGGGGGAAATTGGAGCAGTACTTC | TRBJ2-5 | once | TRBV25-1 | TRBD1
CAISERMGEQYF | TGTGCCATCAGTGAGAGAATGGGCGAGCAGTACTTC | TRBJ2-7 | . | TRBV10-3 | .
CASSSRDSEFYEQYF | TGTGCCAGCAGCTCCCGGGACTCCGAGTTCTACGAGCAGTACTTC | TRBJ2-7 | . | TRBV11-2 | .
CASSETSGASNEQFF | TGTGCCAGTAGCGAAACTAGCGGGGCTAGCAATGAGCAGTTCTTC | TRBJ2-1 | . | TRBV19 | TRBD2
CASSFRGSYNEQFF | TGTGCCAGCAGCTTCCGGGGATCCTACAATGAGCAGTTCTTC | TRBJ2-1 | . | TRBV5-6 | .
CASSLGQSSYNEQFF | TGCGCCAGCAGCTTGGGTCAGAGCTCCTACAATGAGCAGTTCTTC | TRBJ2-1 | . | TRBV5-1 | .
CASSHRAVQETQYF | TGTGCCAGCAGCCATAGAGCGGTCCAAGAGACCCAGTACTTC | TRBJ2-5 | . | TRBV14 | .
CASTPDSFPYEQYF | TGCGCCAGCACTCCGGACAGTTTCCCCTACGAGCAGTACTTC | TRBJ2-7 | . | TRBV5-1 | .
CASTPVGFSYEQYF | TGTGCCAGCACCCCCGTGGGGTTCTCCTACGAGCAGTACTTC | TRBJ2-7 | . | TRBV6-1 | .
CASSTNMNTEAFF | TGTGCCAGCAGTACCAATATGAACACTGAAGCTTTCTTT | TRBJ1-1 | . | TRBV28 | .
CASSSGGLAGLYEQYF | TGTGCCAGTAGCTCGGGCGGACTAGCGGGGTTATACGAGCAGTACTTC | TRBJ2-7 | . | TRBV19 | TRBD2
CASSAGTGASEQYF | TGTGCCAGCAGTGCCGGGACAGGGGCTTCCGAGCAGTACTTC | TRBJ2-7 | . | TRBV27 | TRBD1
CASSLVGINTDTQYF | TGTGCCAGCAGCTTGGTGGGGATAAACACAGATACGCAGTATTTT | TRBJ2-3 | . | TRBV5-4 | .
CSARWGETQYF | TGCAGTGCTAGGTGGGGTGAGACCCAGTACTTC | TRBJ2-5 | once | TRBV20-1 | .
CASEVSGGPYNEQFF | TGCGCCAGCGAGGTTAGCGGGGGACCTTACAATGAGCAGTTCTTC | TRBJ2-1 | . | TRBV5-1 | TRBD2
CASSFPGQGGSPLHF | TGTGCCAGCAGCTTTCCGGGACAGGGGGGGTCACCCCTCCACTTT | TRBJ1-6 | . | TRBV7-8 | TRBD1
CASRPGLAGNDEQFF | TGTGCCAGCCGACCGGGACTAGCGGGGAACGATGAGCAGTTCTTC | TRBJ2-1 | . | TRBV14 | TRBD2
CASSPGAGGDEKLFF | TGTGCCAGCAGCCCTGGGGCAGGGGGAGATGAAAAACTGTTTTTT | TRBJ1-4 | few | TRBV4-2 | TRBD1
CASSLGGALETQYF | TGCGCCAGCAGCCTGGGGGGGGCCTTGGAGACCCAGTACTTC | TRBJ2-5 | . | TRBV5-1 | .
CASSYLRNSPLHF | TGTGCCAGCAGTTACCTCCGGAATTCACCCCTCCACTTT | TRBJ1-6 | . | TRBV6-5 | .
CASSTPQNTEAFF | TGTGCCAGCAGCACCCCCCAGAACACTGAAGCTTTCTTT | TRBJ1-1 | . | TRBV7-3 | .
CASSLSQAYGYTF | TGTGCCAGCAGCTTATCGCAGGCCTATGGCTACACCTTC | TRBJ1-2 | once | TRBV7-9 | .
CATFWEGGTDTQYF | TGTGCCACCTTCTGGGAGGGAGGCACAGATACGCAGTATTTT | TRBJ2-3 | . | TRBV6-6 | TRBD2
CASSITTTDQPQHF | TGTGCCAGTAGTATAACGACAACAGATCAGCCCCAGCATTTT | TRBJ1-5 | . | TRBV19 | .
CASNPDSLSAKLFF | TGTGCCAGCAACCCGGACAGTTTATCAGCAAAACTGTTTTTT | TRBJ1-4 | . | TRBV2 | .
CAWRSPSGGGSTEAFF | TGTGCCTGGAGGAGCCCCTCGGGAGGGGGCTCGACTGAAGCTTTCTTT | TRBJ1-1 | few | TRBV30 | TRBD1
CASSLTGRSEETQYF | TGTGCCAGCAGCTTAACAGGGAGGTCAGAGGAGACCCAGTACTTC | TRBJ2-5 | . | TRBV7-2 | .
CASSQDWTSGSNTGELFF | TGTGCCAGCAGCCAAGACTGGACTAGCGGCTCGAACACCGGGGAGCTGTTTTTT | TRBJ2-2 | . | TRBV4-2 | TRBD2
CASSSGTPTNYGYTF | TGTGCCAGCAGCTCCGGGACCCCAACTAACTATGGCTACACCTTC | TRBJ1-2 | . | TRBV7-9 | .
CASSPRTSGRRLSQETQYF | TGTGCCAGCAGTCCTCGGACTAGCGGGAGGCGACTCTCCCAAGAGACCCAGTACTTC | TRBJ2-5 | . | TRBV6-4 | TRBD2
CASSSRSGQKTGANVLTF | TGTGCCAGTAGTTCACGTAGCGGGCAGAAAACTGGGGCCAACGTCCTGACTTTC | TRBJ2-6 | . | TRBV19 | TRBD2
CASSLMTSGANEQFF | TGTGCCAGCAGCTTAATGACTAGCGGGGCCAATGAGCAGTTCTTC | TRBJ2-1 | . | TRBV11-3 | TRBD2
CASSHYVGADYGYTF | TGTGCCAGCAGCCACTACGTCGGGGCGGACTATGGCTACACCTTC | TRBJ1-2 | . | TRBV6-5 | .
CASIWARVEETQYF | TGTGCCAGCATTTGGGCCAGGGTTGAAGAGACCCAGTACTTC | TRBJ2-5 | . | TRBV6-1 | .
CASSVDGFYGYTF | TGTGCCAGCAGCGTTGACGGTTTCTATGGCTACACCTTC | TRBJ1-2 | . | TRBV5-5 | .
CASSGFSTLGNEQFF | TGTGCCAGCAGTGGATTTAGTACTTTGGGCAATGAGCAGTTCTTC | TRBJ2-1 | . | TRBV6-1 | .
CASSSGQGVTYEQYF | TGTGCCAGCAGCTCGGGACAGGGGGTAACCTACGAGCAGTACTTC | TRBJ2-7 | . | TRBV9 | TRBD1
CASSLVRDFSGNTIYF | TGTGCCAGCAGTCTAGTCAGGGATTTCTCTGGAAACACCATATATTTT | TRBJ1-3 | . | TRBV2 | .
CANSDQVYSNQPQHF | TGTGCCAACAGTGACCAGGTATATAGCAATCAGCCCCAGCATTTT | TRBJ1-5 | . | TRBV6-1 | .